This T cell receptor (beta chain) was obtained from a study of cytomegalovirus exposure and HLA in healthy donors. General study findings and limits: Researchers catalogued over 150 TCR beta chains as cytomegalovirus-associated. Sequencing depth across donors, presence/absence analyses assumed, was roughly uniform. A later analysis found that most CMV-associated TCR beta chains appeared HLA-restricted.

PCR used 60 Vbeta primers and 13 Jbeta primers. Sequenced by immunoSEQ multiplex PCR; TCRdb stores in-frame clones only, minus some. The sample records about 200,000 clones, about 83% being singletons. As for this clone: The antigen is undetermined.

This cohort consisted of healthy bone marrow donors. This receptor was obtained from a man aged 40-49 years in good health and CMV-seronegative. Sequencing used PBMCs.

This chain's CDR3 is CASSQPGANDEQYF. The CDR3 DNA reads TGCGCCAGCAGCCAACCAGGGGCTAATGACGAGCAGTACTTC. The chain employs TRBV4-1 and TRBJ2-7; perhaps TRBD1 as D (6 bases). The germline gives CDR1 MGHRA, CDR2 YSYEKL. The V and J ends lost 2 bases and 5 bases respectively, with 13 bases between them. This CDR3 comprises 14 residues.